This TCR beta chain was retrieved from a study of regulatory T cells in long-lasting Graves disease (dated by TCRdb to the early 2020s). About the full investigation: Patients with newly diagnosed Graves' disease had been on antithyroid drugs for under 3 months. This study used TCR sequencing and RNA sequencing of peripheral blood to compare persistent Graves' disease patients against newly diagnosed Graves' disease patients. The study was registered as a clinical trial and conducted in China. A total of around 33 samples underwent TCR sequencing, from roughly 13 patients with persistent Graves' disease and some 20 patients with newly diagnosed Graves' disease. Paper-wide results and their limitations: TRBV28, TRBJ1-2 and TRBJ2-5 were preferentially used in persistent disease, while TRBV20-1 and TRBJ2-1 were favored in newly diagnosed disease. The small sample size was acknowledged by the authors as a limitation that may reduce accuracy. Sequencing and analysis were restricted to the TCR beta chain. Compared with newly diagnosed patients, persistent Graves' disease patients had lower TCR Shannon entropy and fewer highly expanded clones, which suggests clonal expansion. A larger number of public clonotypes was shared among persistent patients (approximately 3,000) than among newly diagnosed patients (around 970). The study examined only peripheral blood because the primary lesion, thyroid tissue, could not be accessed.

The library was generated by multiplex PCR. For sequencing, an Illumina HiSeq 4000 was employed. iRepertoire HTBI primers and Arm-PCR amplification of CDR3 regions were used to construct TCR beta libraries. Before sequencing, the PCR products went through gel purification. Processing in the source paper ran as follows. Gene usage analysis of CDR3 amino acid clonotypes used the approximately 62 TRBV and about 14 TRBJ segments found across samples. Filtered high-quality paired reads were merged into contigs using COPE and FqMerger. BLAST was used to align contigs to IMGT TRBV, TRBD and TRBJ reference genes, and CDR3 was defined according to IMGT. Highly expanded clones were defined as clonotypes with a frequency above 0.1%. Shannon entropy served as the measure of repertoire diversity, while the Gini coefficient captured V-J evenness. Public clonotypes were defined as clonotypes shared by more than one individual. Clones were called with MiXCR by TCRdb after fastp trimmed the public reads at Q25, and only in-frame beta chains were retained. Here each entry gathers all rows of one CDR3 protein and keeps the most common genes and DNA. These V and J calls rely on TCRdb rather than the paper's analysis. Within this sample are more than 300,000 distinct CDR3 sequences, with about 10% of them counted one time only. Over 15% of the sample goes to the ten largest clones.

To note about this clonotype: It lacks a known antigen. No quality values exist for individual bases; no much larger clone is one base distant.

CDR3 length: 14 amino acids, cysteine to phenylalanine. Only the CDR3 DNA is retained, 42 bases long and in frame from the first base. CDR1 and CDR2 are drawn from the germline V gene (reference sequence): DFQATT, SNEGSKA. V was cut back by 0 bases and J by 2 bases, leaving a gap of 11 bases between them. In light of the paper, this sample's time point label describes: newly diagnosed GD, antithyroid drugs for less than 3 months. For both TCR sequencing and RNA sequencing, RNA was extracted from PBMCs in TRIzol. Graves' disease was diagnosed according to American Thyroid Association guidelines. The patients came from an endocrinology department in Xi'an, China. Each patient gave roughly 8.4 milliliters of peripheral blood, collected in an EDTA anticoagulant tube. Ficoll Paque Plus density gradient separation was used to isolate PBMCs, and no further T cell sorting was done. RNA quality was checked with an Agilent 2100 Bioanalyzer and agarose gel, and concentration with a NanoDrop 2000.

The same specimen was also included in a second study, on T cells in Graves' hyperthyroidism and ophthalmopathy. Per the second study: Stable Graves' hyperthyroidism was defined as the absence of progression to ophthalmopathy over 18 months of follow-up. The hyperthyroidism patients were between 18 and 65 years old and newly diagnosed, with a disease duration of less than 2 months. Patients with uncontrolled infections, other autoimmune diseases, pregnancy or lactation were excluded. Diagnoses were established on the basis of clinical symptoms, serum thyroxine and TRAb, thyroid ultrasound, and orbital computed tomography. The TCR CDR3 was subjected to a first round of RT-PCR using the HTBI primer set and the Qiagen OneStep RT-PCR kit. Most expanded thyroid clonotypes (frequency above 0.001) were also detected in blood, suggesting blood repertoires may reflect thyroid immune responses. In cross-validation, a model built on a 13 V-J signature told ophthalmopathy apart from stable hyperthyroidism with roughly 87% sensitivity and 81% to 82% specificity, and in testing the same model reached 80%/75%. In validation, progression to ophthalmopathy was predicted by the model with nearly 71% sensitivity and nearly 75% specificity, a median of about 6 months before onset. To identify distinguishing TCR V-J signatures, a discovery cohort of some 99 patients was used, comprising some 45 with Graves' ophthalmopathy and around 57 with stable Graves' hyperthyroidism. An independent validation cohort of fewer than 20 hyperthyroidism patients and about 15 patients who later progressed to ophthalmopathy tested prospective prediction of ophthalmopathy. The 90 to 100 discovery patients were randomly divided into training and test sets at a 7:3 ratio. The study also compared thyroid tissue and blood T-cell repertoires from several Graves' hyperthyroidism patients. Once sampling was done, hyperthyroidism patients were given methimazole at a starting dose of 30 mg daily, whereas ophthalmopathy patients were given high-dose intravenous methylprednisolone. Libraries were constructed in a second round of multiplex PCR, after which size selection and purification were performed. Paired-end sequencing of the libraries was performed with 100 bp reads on an Illumina HiSeq2000. SOAPnuke was used to process the raw data, throwing out any read that contained adapters or uncalled bases, had a mean Phred below 15, or lacked an exact constant-primer or identifier match. High-quality paired reads were merged using COPE v1.2.5, and each unique nucleotide sequence was defined as a clonotype. MiTCR v1.1 was used to align the clonotypes against IMGT TRBV, TRBD and TRBJ reference segments. The analysis included only V-J combinations with a frequency above 0.0001, which together covered around 99% of the repertoires. The TCS score was defined as F50 (clonal expansion) divided by E x V (chaos), with BLOSUM62-based TCRdist calculated between CDR3 peptides within each V-J. Welch's t-statistics and random forest reduced fewer than 550 V-J features to 13, which were used in a naive Bayes classifier (R e1071). Sample size was not statistically predetermined, and blinding of investigators to group allocation was not performed. The paper reports TCR Vbeta CDR3 sequencing of approximately 140 peripheral blood samples: over 40 ophthalmopathy, under 85 hyperthyroidism and 17 progressor patients.

The sequence came from a woman aged 18-29 years with Graves disease. Donor details come from another sample of the same person, matched by shared clones. This sequence uses TRBV20-1 and TRBJ2-7, with the D gene call left open. Sequenced here: peripheral blood mononuclear cells (PBMCs), sampled at new diagnosis, from a patient treated with antithyroid drugs. The nucleotide sequence reads as follows: TGCAGTGCTAGAGATAGGAACGGAGCCTACGAGCAGTACTTC. This gives the protein CSARDRNGAYEQYF.